The sequence of this TCR beta chain was determined in a study of blood T cell repertoires in COVID-19. Overall study context: Material from acute and convalescent COVID-19 was sourced from the United States, Italy and Spain. The analysed material was cDNA or gDNA that came from T cells, B-cell-depleted T cells, or PBMCs.

How the authors handled the data: Cell counts per sample came from amplifying reference gene primers. Assay used: immunoSEQ multiplex PCR; TCRdb lists only in-frame clones, some missing. That table supplies the V and J calls and clone size; D and trimming were determined from the DNA. The sample holds 200,000 to 300,000 clones; 82% are singletons and the top ten take 1.9%. The germline gives CDR1 GTSNPN, CDR2 SVGIG (reference sequence). The CDR3 length is 13 residues. Trimming removed 4 bases at V and 4 bases at J, with 12 bases between. The TCR sequence derives from a woman older than 75 with acute or convalescent COVID-19. The specimen sequenced was peripheral blood. The rearrangement joins TRBV30 to TRBJ2-3; D might be TRBD1 (5 bases). The CDR3 here is CAWTPAGPDTQYF. CDR3 nucleotide sequence: TGTGCCTGGACCCCGGCAGGGCCAGATACGCAGTATTTT.